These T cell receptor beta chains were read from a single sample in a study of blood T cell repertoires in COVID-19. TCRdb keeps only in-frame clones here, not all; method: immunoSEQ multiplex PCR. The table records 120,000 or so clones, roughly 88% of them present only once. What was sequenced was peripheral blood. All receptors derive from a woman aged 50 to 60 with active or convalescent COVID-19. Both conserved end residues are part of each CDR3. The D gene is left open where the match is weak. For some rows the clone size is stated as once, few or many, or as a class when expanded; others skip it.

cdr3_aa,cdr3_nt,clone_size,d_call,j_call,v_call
CASSQTSGRSDTQYF,TGTGCCAGCAGCCAGACTAGCGGGAGATCAGATACGCAGTATTTT,NA,TRBD2,TRBJ2-3,TRBV6-7
CASSWSGINQPQHF,TGTGCCAGCAGTTGGTCAGGGATCAATCAGCCCCAGCATTTT,NA,NA,TRBJ1-5,TRBV6-2/TRBV6-3
CAWSKGTSIYEQYF,TGTGCCTGGAGTAAGGGGACTTCGATTTACGAGCAGTACTTC,NA,NA,TRBJ2-7,TRBV30
CATSDLTGAPDTQYF,TGTGCCACCAGTGACTTGACAGGGGCACCAGATACGCAGTATTTT,few,TRBD1,TRBJ2-3,TRBV24-1
CASSLTAGGDNEQFF,TGTGCCAGCAGTTTGACAGCGGGAGGGGACAATGAGCAGTTCTTC,NA,TRBD2,TRBJ2-1,TRBV28
CASILSGRGNEQFF,TGTGCCAGCATCCTTAGCGGGAGGGGGAATGAGCAGTTCTTC,NA,TRBD2,TRBJ2-1,TRBV7-9
CASRDRENTEAFF,TGTGCCAGCCGGGACAGGGAGAACACTGAAGCTTTCTTT,NA,TRBD1,TRBJ1-1,TRBV12-3/TRBV12-4
CASSYQGGDTQYF,TGTGCCAGCAGCTACCAGGGAGGCGATACGCAGTATTTT,NA,NA,TRBJ2-3,TRBV7-9
CASSYSPGTEAFF,TGTGCCAGCAGTTACTCGCCAGGGACTGAAGCTTTCTTT,NA,NA,TRBJ1-1,TRBV6-5
CASSYSRQRADTQYF,TGTGCCAGCAGTTACTCGAGACAGCGAGCGGATACGCAGTATTTT,NA,NA,TRBJ2-3,TRBV6-5
CASRDRGLEQYF,TGTGCCAGCCGGGACAGGGGGCTCGAGCAGTACTTC,NA,TRBD1,TRBJ2-7,TRBV19
CASSQGQGDPSSGNTIYF,TGTGCCAGCAGCCAGGGACAGGGCGACCCAAGCTCTGGAAACACCATATATTTT,few,TRBD1,TRBJ1-3,TRBV7-6
CASSFGTSGRVDTQYF,TGTGCCAGCAGCTTCGGGACTAGCGGGAGGGTAGATACGCAGTATTTT,NA,TRBD2,TRBJ2-3,TRBV7-9
CASSSPQGATEAFF,TGTGCCAGCAGTTCGCCGCAGGGTGCCACTGAAGCTTTCTTT,NA,NA,TRBJ1-1,TRBV27
CASSAGLAGETQYF,TGTGCCAGCAGCGCGGGACTAGCTGGCGAGACCCAGTACTTC,NA,TRBD2,TRBJ2-5,TRBV9
CASSQGGRGTEAFF,TGTGCCAGCAGCCAAGGGGGCAGAGGCACTGAAGCTTTCTTT,NA,TRBD1,TRBJ1-1,TRBV7-3
CASSLPQQGVKRNTIYF,TGTGCCAGCAGTTTACCCCAACAGGGAGTCAAGAGAAACACCATATATTTT,few,NA,TRBJ1-3,TRBV28
CASSELQGYTIYF,TGTGCCAGCAGTGAACTACAGGGTTACACCATATATTTT,NA,NA,TRBJ1-3,TRBV6-1
CATSIGLAETQYF,TGTGCCACCAGCATTGGACTAGCGGAGACCCAGTACTTC,NA,TRBD2,TRBJ2-5,TRBV15
CASRVGGGRDSYEQYF,TGTGCCAGCAGAGTTGGCGGCGGGAGGGACTCCTACGAGCAGTACTTC,NA,TRBD2,TRBJ2-7,TRBV5-6
CSVVEGWNEQFF,TGCAGCGTTGTCGAGGGTTGGAATGAGCAGTTCTTC,NA,NA,TRBJ2-1,TRBV29-1
CASSLDRSEQFF,TGTGCCAGCAGCCTAGATCGGTCGGAGCAGTTCTTC,NA,NA,TRBJ2-1,TRBV11-3
CASSTTSGVYNEQFF,TGTGCCAGCAGCACTACTAGCGGAGTTTACAATGAGCAGTTCTTC,NA,TRBD2,TRBJ2-1,TRBV3-1/TRBV3-2
CAWSVLGGGQPQHF,TGTGCCTGGAGTGTACTCGGGGGGGGTCAGCCCCAGCATTTT,NA,NA,TRBJ1-5,TRBV30
CASRGLAGALRSTGELFF,TGTGCCAGCAGGGGACTAGCGGGAGCCTTAAGGAGTACCGGGGAGCTGTTTTTT,NA,TRBD2,TRBJ2-2,TRBV2
CASSPVSGYGQPQHF,TGTGCCAGCAGTCCCGTATCCGGGTACGGTCAGCCCCAGCATTTT,NA,NA,TRBJ1-5,TRBV28
CSLLGGPNTEAFF,TGCAGCTTACTAGGGGGACCGAACACTGAAGCTTTCTTT,NA,NA,TRBJ1-1,TRBV29-1
CASHGGDFAYEQYF,TGTGCCAGCCACGGGGGGGATTTCGCATACGAGCAGTACTTC,NA,TRBD2,TRBJ2-7,TRBV6-1
CATSRGGGQGPYEQYF,TGTGCCACCAGCAGAGGGGGGGGACAGGGGCCATACGAGCAGTACTTC,NA,TRBD1,TRBJ2-7,TRBV15
CASSYDGTSHDTQYF,TGTGCCAGCAGTTATGACGGGACTAGCCATGATACGCAGTATTTT,NA,TRBD2,TRBJ2-3,TRBV6-5
CASSLNRAGELFF,TGTGCCAGCAGCCTTAACAGGGCCGGGGAGCTGTTTTTT,NA,NA,TRBJ2-2,TRBV3-1/TRBV3-2
CASSSADRAYGYTF,TGTGCCAGCAGTTCCGCCGACAGGGCCTATGGCTACACCTTC,NA,TRBD1,TRBJ1-2,TRBV28
CASSSVPTGGNQPQHF,TGTGCCAGCAGTTCCGTTCCGACAGGGGGCAATCAGCCCCAGCATTTT,NA,TRBD1,TRBJ1-5,TRBV28
CASREAMATLASYEQYF,TGTGCCAGCAGGGAGGCGATGGCAACCCTGGCCTCCTACGAGCAGTACTTC,NA,NA,TRBJ2-7,TRBV28
CSVVEGNTEAFF,TGCAGCGTTGTTGAGGGAAACACTGAAGCTTTCTTT,NA,NA,TRBJ1-1,TRBV29-1
CASSAGTVNEQYF,TGTGCCAGCAGCGCCGGGACAGTAAACGAGCAGTACTTC,NA,TRBD1,TRBJ2-7,TRBV7-9
CASSLAQGTQYF,TGTGCCAGCAGTTTAGCGCAGGGTACGCAGTATTTT,NA,NA,TRBJ2-3,TRBV28
CASSLFGRAGGDEQFF,TGTGCCAGCAGCTTATTCGGGCGGGCCGGGGGAGATGAGCAGTTCTTC,NA,NA,TRBJ2-1,TRBV7-2
CASSLEGQPTEAFF,TGTGCCAGCAGCTTAGAAGGACAGCCCACTGAAGCTTTCTTT,NA,NA,TRBJ1-1,TRBV7-6
CASTIGGRTNYGYTF,TGTGCCAGCACAATAGGGGGACGCACTAACTATGGCTACACCTTC,NA,NA,TRBJ1-2,TRBV28
CASSFGRDTDTQYF,TGTGCCAGCAGCTTCGGCAGGGACACAGATACGCAGTATTTT,once,NA,TRBJ2-3,TRBV5-4
CASSHVWEVRSTDTQYF,TGTGCCAGCAGCCATGTGTGGGAGGTACGAAGCACAGATACGCAGTATTTT,NA,NA,TRBJ2-3,TRBV27
CASRSRTSGQETQYF,TGTGCCAGCAGGTCCCGGACTAGCGGGCAAGAGACCCAGTACTTC,NA,TRBD2,TRBJ2-5,TRBV4-2
CASSQEAGGPNEQFF,TGTGCCAGCAGCCAAGAGGCGGGAGGGCCCAATGAGCAGTTCTTC,NA,TRBD2,TRBJ2-1,TRBV4-2
CASSPVTEAFF,TGTGCCAGCAGTCCCGTCACTGAAGCTTTCTTT,NA,NA,TRBJ1-1,TRBV2